These 31 T cell receptor beta chains were all obtained from the same sample, sequenced in a study of blood T cell repertoires in COVID-19. Some clones are missing from TCRdb's copy, which holds only in-frame ones; the method was immunoSEQ multiplex PCR. The sample holds 90,000 to 110,000 clones, around 80% seen once. What was sequenced was peripheral blood. These receptors were collected from a human donor in a cohort sampled during active or convalescent COVID-19.

This chain joins TRBV19 and TRBJ2-3; D is unclear. V was clipped by 1 base and J by 4 bases, with 12 bases between them. Per germline, CDR1 LNHDA and CDR2 SQIVND (reference sequence). CDR3 length equals 15 residues. The CDR3 spells CASSIVRTPADTQYF. The CDR3 coding sequence is TGTGCCAGTAGTATAGTTCGCACACCAGCAGATACGCAGTATTTT.

CDR3 sequence (DNA): TGTGCCAGCAGCTCGAGGGAAGCATACGAGCAGTACTTC. It encodes CASSSREAYEQYF. The chain joins TRBV7-2 to TRBJ2-7; D may be TRBD2 (5 bases). Germline-derived CDR1 and CDR2 are SGHTA and FQGNSA. V dropped 4 bases and J dropped 4 bases, with 11 bases sitting between them. The CDR3 is made up of 13 amino acids.

The rearrangement uses TRBV5-1 and TRBJ1-4, with 9 bases identical to TRBD1. V was pared by 0 bases and J by 10 bases, with 7 bases of the junction left unmatched. This CDR3 is built from 15 residues. Germline lookup yields CDR1 SGHRS and CDR2 YFSETQ. CDR3 in amino acids: CASSLGGQGLGKLFF. The DNA for the CDR3 is TGCGCCAGCAGCTTGGGGGGACAGGGATTGGGAAAACTGTTTTTT.

This chain links TRBV1 with TRBJ1-5. TRBV1 is tagged as a pseudogene. The CDR3 is 16 amino acids. This CDR3 reads CTSSQEVKFSNQPQHF. As DNA, the CDR3 is TGCACCAGCAGCCAGGAGGTAAAGTTTAGCAATCAGCCCCAGCATTTT.

The chain joins TRBV6-2 or TRBV6-3 to TRBJ2-7, with 8 bases aligning to TRBD2. There are 14 residues in the CDR3. Germline CDR1 is MNHEY and CDR2 is SVGEGT. After removal of 6 bases from V and 2 bases from J, the junction contained 6 bases not matched to a gene. DNA of the CDR3: TGTGCCAGCAGCAAACGGGGGGGGCCCTACGAGCAGTACTTC. This sequence encodes CASSKRGGPYEQYF.

In its sample, this clone was seen once. This chain links TRBV18 with TRBJ2-1; 10 nucleotides agree with TRBD1. With 5 bases clipped from V and 3 bases from J, the junction kept 7 bases outside the gene matches. The V gene's germline CDR1 is KGHSH and CDR2 LQKENI. This CDR3 has 16 residues. CDR3 sequence: CASSSGQGFVYNEQFF. Here the CDR3 DNA reads TGTGCCAGCTCATCGGGACAGGGGTTTGTCTACAATGAGCAGTTCTTC. The full variable domain, with the rest looked up from reference TRBV18 and TRBJ2-1, is NAGVMQNPRHLVRRRGQEARLRCSPMKGHSHVYWYRQLPEEGLKFMVYLQKENIIDESGMPKERFSAEFPKEGPSILRIQQVVRGDSAAYFCASSSGQGFVYNEQFFGPGTRLTVL.

The rearrangement links TRBV7-3 to TRBJ1-2; D unclear. Trimming pared 5 bases from V and 4 bases from J, leaving 17 bases between. This CDR3 comprises 15 residues. Germline values: CDR1 SGHTA, CDR2 FQGTGA. The CDR3 bases are TGTGCCAGCAGCCCCCAGTCGGTCACAGTCTATGGCTACACCTTC. Translating it yields CASSPQSVTVYGYTF.

The V call is TRBV7-3, the J call TRBJ1-1; 7 bases are shared with TRBD1. This CDR3 has 13 amino acids. From germline, CDR1 is SGHTA and CDR2 FQGTGA. V shed 5 bases, J shed 3 bases, and the junction held 3 bases outside the gene matches. The CDR3 protein is CASSPDRDTEAFF. The CDR3 region has the DNA TGTGCCAGCAGCCCTGACAGGGACACTGAAGCTTTCTTT.

The chain uses TRBV6-2 or TRBV6-3 and TRBJ2-1; no reliable D call. Germline CDR1 and CDR2: MNHEY and SVGEGT. V lost 4 bases and J lost 2, with 6 bases in between. CDR3 length: 13 residues. CDR3 amino acids: CASSSSTYNEQFF. The CDR3 DNA sequence: TGTGCCAGCAGTTCCTCCACCTACAATGAGCAGTTCTTC.

The V and J genes are TRBV7-8 and TRBJ2-1; 10 bases align to TRBD2. There are 16 residues in the CDR3. Germline V lookup: CDR1 SGHVS, CDR2 FQNEAQ. The J segment lost 9 bases and the V segment lost 0 bases, leaving 8 bases of the junction unmatched. The CDR3 reads CASSLALLAGVSEQFF. The CDR3 DNA is TGTGCCAGCAGCTTAGCCCTCCTAGCGGGAGTGAGTGAGCAGTTCTTC.

The rearrangement uses TRBV6-2 or TRBV6-3 and TRBJ2-5; possibly TRBD1 for D (6 bases). The CDR3 sequence is 11 residues long. Trimming left V 5 bases short and J 9 bases short, with 10 bases between. CDR1 is MNHEY, CDR2 SVGEGT, per germline. CDR3 sequence (DNA): TGTGCCAGCAGTCCCTGGGGGCCCCAGTACTTC. Translated, it gives CASSPWGPQYF.

The V and J genes are TRBV7-2 and TRBJ2-7; 10 nucleotides align to TRBD1. Germline CDR1 SGHTA, CDR2 FQGNSA. CDR3 length: 15 residues. Trimming removed 5 bases from V and 2 bases from J; junction bases left unmatched: 6. In nucleotides, the CDR3 is TGTGCCAGCAGCAGACAGGGGGCAAAGACCTACGAGCAGTACTTC. Translation gives CASSRQGAKTYEQYF.

The J gene is TRBJ2-1, the V gene TRBV27; TRBD2 matches 10 bases. V dropped 5 bases and J dropped 5; count of bases not matched to a gene: 15. The germline V gene encodes CDR1 MNHEY and CDR2 SMNVEV (reference sequence). This CDR3 spans 18 amino acids. CDR3 amino acids: CASSHGGSGGPYNNEQFF. CDR3 nucleotide sequence: TGTGCCAGCAGTCACGGTGGTAGCGGGGGGCCGTATAACAATGAGCAGTTCTTC.

The J gene is TRBJ2-3, the V gene TRBV6-1; the match to TRBD1 covers 8 bases. Germline assignment: CDR1 MNHNS and CDR2 SASEGT. CDR3 size: 19 residues. V shed 4 bases and J 1 base; nucleotides not matched to a gene: 16. This CDR3 is CASSGVSQGGRLGTDTQYF. The DNA of the CDR3 is TGTGCCAGCAGTGGGGTCTCACAGGGGGGACGCCTCGGCACAGATACGCAGTATTTT.

As DNA, the CDR3 is TGTGCCAGTAGTATCCCTAGACCGTTCAGCTCTGGAAACACCATATATTTT. Translation: CASSIPRPFSSGNTIYF. The chain links TRBV19 to TRBJ1-3; D gene ambiguous. The V end lost 3 bases, the J end lost 0 bases, and 15 bases lay between the germline ends. CDR3 length: 17 residues. Looked up from germline, CDR1 is LNHDA and CDR2 is SQIVND (reference sequence).

The genes are TRBV5-1 and TRBJ1-6, with D unclear. V lost 5 bases and J lost 7, with 22 bases in between. This CDR3 region has 17 residues. Germline-derived CDR1 and CDR2 are SGHRS and YFSETQ. The CDR3 DNA sequence: TGCGCCAGCAGTCCCCTTCCCGCTGGTCTACGGAATTCACCCCTCCACTTT. The encoded protein is CASSPLPAGLRNSPLHF.

The J gene is TRBJ1-2, the V gene TRBV5-4, with D maybe TRBD1 (5 bases). The CDR3 covers 14 residues. Trimming left V 4 bases short and J 5 bases short, with 15 bases between. The germline V gene has CDR1 SGHNT and CDR2 YYREEE (reference sequence). CDR3 DNA sequence: TGTGCCAGCAGCGAAGACGGACGGGGGTATGGCTACACCTTC. Translating it yields CASSEDGRGYGYTF.

The chain is built from TRBV28 and TRBJ2-6, with D maybe TRBD1 (6 bases). The CDR3 runs 14 residues. Deletions cut 4 bases from V and 2 bases from J, with 6 bases between. CDR1 is MDHEN and CDR2 is SYDVKM in the germline V gene. Here the CDR3 reads CASSSGAGANVLTF. CDR3 bases: TGTGCCAGCAGTTCAGGGGCTGGGGCCAACGTCCTGACTTTC.

A remark on this clone: The junction departs from germline at one end; a sequencing error may be responsible. V and J are TRBV7-7 and TRBJ2-1; 7 bases line up with TRBD1. The length of the CDR3 is 15 residues. From germline, CDR1 is SSHAT and CDR2 FNYEAQ (reference sequence). CDR3 sequence reads: CASSPIRQGRNEQFF. CDR3 nucleotides: TGTGCTAGCAGCCCCATAAGACAGGGTCGGAATGAGCAGTTCTTC.

This clone was found a few times. V is TRBV4-3 and J is TRBJ2-7; D gene uncertain. Trimming left V 0 bases short and J 2 bases short, with 11 bases between. The CDR3 is 15 residues long. In germline, CDR1 is LGHNA, CDR2 YSLEER. CDR3 coding DNA: TGCGCCAGCAGCCAAGATTTGGGCAGGACCTACGAGCAGTACTTC. Translating gives CASSQDLGRTYEQYF.

The rearrangement links TRBV6-4 to TRBJ1-2; TRBD1 matches at 8 bases. The V gene's germline CDR1 is MRHNA and CDR2 SNTAGT. The CDR3 loop spans 12 amino acids. Trimming took 5 bases from V and 5 from J; bases not matched to a gene: 1. CDR3 in amino acids: CASSRQGYGYTF. The CDR3 nucleotides are TGTGCCAGCAGTCGACAGGGGTATGGCTACACCTTC.

This clone was detected a few times. This chain connects TRBV4-1 to TRBJ2-1; a possible D gene is TRBD2 (6 bases). This CDR3 comprises 15 residues. Germline assignment: CDR1 MGHRA and CDR2 YSYEKL. Trimming left V 3 bases short and J 0 bases short, with 9 bases between. The chain's CDR3 is CASSQAGSSYNEQFF. The CDR3 DNA sequence: TGCGCCAGCAGCCAGGCGGGGAGCTCCTACAATGAGCAGTTCTTC.

The gene calls are TRBV20-1 and TRBJ1-2; D perhaps matches TRBD1 (6 bases). The germline V gene has CDR1 DFQATT and CDR2 SNEGSKA (reference sequence). Trimming left V 3 bases short and J 8 bases short, with 10 bases between. The CDR3 extends over 11 amino acids. CDR3 DNA sequence: TGCAGTGCTAGTTTGGGGACAGGCTACACCTTC. It specifies CSASLGTGYTF.

The chain carries TRBV9 and TRBJ2-4; 10 nucleotides line up with TRBD2. J was trimmed by 3 bases and V by 4 bases; bases with no gene match: 4. The CDR3 totals 15 residues. Germline CDR1 reads SGDLS; CDR2 reads YYNGEE. The CDR3 DNA sequence: TGTGCCAGCAGCATAGCGGGAGGATACAAAAACATTCAGTACTTC. This gives the protein CASSIAGGYKNIQYF.

The chain employs TRBV5-1 and TRBJ2-7; 14 positions match TRBD2. Per the germline V gene, CDR1 is SGHRS and CDR2 is YFSETQ. The J segment lost 4 bases and the V segment lost 4 bases, leaving 4 bases of the junction unmatched. The CDR3 is made up of 15 amino acids. CDR3 sequence (DNA): TGCGCCAGCAGCCTCGGGACTAGCGGGAGTTACGAGCAGTACTTC. Protein product: CASSLGTSGSYEQYF.

The chain carries TRBV4-2 and TRBJ2-1; D is unclear. CDR1 LGHNA and CDR2 YNFKEQ come from the germline V gene. This CDR3 has 12 amino acids. Trimming shortened V by 1 base and J by 4 bases, and 2 bases separated the two germline ends. CDR3 nucleotide sequence: TGTGCCAGCAGCCAAGCTTACAATGAGCAGTTCTTC. It specifies CASSQAYNEQFF.

The table lists this clone with a few counts. The rearrangement uses TRBV4-1 and TRBJ2-2; the D gene is possibly TRBD2 (5 bases). The CDR3 is made up of 14 amino acids. V shed 1 base and J shed 5 bases, with 8 bases lying between them. The germline CDR1 and CDR2 sequences are MGHRA and YSYEKL. The CDR3 is CASSQAGRTGELFF. The CDR3 coding sequence is TGCGCCAGCAGCCAAGCTGGGAGAACCGGGGAGCTGTTTTTT.

V is TRBV7-6 and J is TRBJ2-7; 9 bases fit TRBD2. With 7 bases clipped from V and 7 bases from J, the junction kept 23 bases outside the gene matches. Germline V lookup: CDR1 SGHVS, CDR2 FNYEAQ. This CDR3 spans 18 amino acids. The CDR3 is CASTDALGWGGRAGEQYF. DNA for the CDR3: TGTGCCAGCACCGACGCACTGGGGTGGGGCGGGAGGGCCGGTGAGCAGTACTTC.

The V call is TRBV30, the J call TRBJ1-5; 8 positions agree with TRBD1. The CDR3 length is 15 residues. In germline, CDR1 is GTSNPN, CDR2 SVGIG (reference sequence). J gave up 4 bases and V 2 bases, and 7 bases lay outside the gene matches. The CDR3, as DNA: TGTGCCTGGAGTCTTTTCGGACAGGGAAATCAGCCCCAGCATTTT. Translated, it gives CAWSLFGQGNQPQHF.

This chain links TRBV7-9 with TRBJ2-2, with 7 bases fitting TRBD1. The V segment lost 5 bases and the J segment 0 bases; nucleotides outside the gene matches: 3. The CDR3 is 15 amino acids. Germline CDR1 reads SEHNR; CDR2 reads FQNEAQ (reference sequence). In DNA, the CDR3 is TGTGCCAGCAGCGTTACAGGGGCGAACACCGGGGAGCTGTTTTTT. Its protein product is CASSVTGANTGELFF.

The J gene is TRBJ2-7, the V gene TRBV2, with TRBD1 identical over 7 bases. Germline CDR1 SNHLY, CDR2 FYNNEI. The CDR3 is 11 residues long. Trimming took 5 bases from V and 7 from J; bases not matched to a gene: 2. The CDR3 DNA reads as TGTGCCAGCAGTCCCAGGGGGGAGCAGTACTTC. It specifies CASSPRGEQYF. Drawing the rest from reference TRBV2 and TRBJ2-7, the complete variable domain is EPEVTQTPSHQVTQMGQEVILRCVPISNHLYFYWYRQILGQKVEFLVSFYNNEISEKSEIFDDQFSVERPDGSNFTLKIRSTKLEDSAMYFCASSPRGEQYFGPGTRLTVT.